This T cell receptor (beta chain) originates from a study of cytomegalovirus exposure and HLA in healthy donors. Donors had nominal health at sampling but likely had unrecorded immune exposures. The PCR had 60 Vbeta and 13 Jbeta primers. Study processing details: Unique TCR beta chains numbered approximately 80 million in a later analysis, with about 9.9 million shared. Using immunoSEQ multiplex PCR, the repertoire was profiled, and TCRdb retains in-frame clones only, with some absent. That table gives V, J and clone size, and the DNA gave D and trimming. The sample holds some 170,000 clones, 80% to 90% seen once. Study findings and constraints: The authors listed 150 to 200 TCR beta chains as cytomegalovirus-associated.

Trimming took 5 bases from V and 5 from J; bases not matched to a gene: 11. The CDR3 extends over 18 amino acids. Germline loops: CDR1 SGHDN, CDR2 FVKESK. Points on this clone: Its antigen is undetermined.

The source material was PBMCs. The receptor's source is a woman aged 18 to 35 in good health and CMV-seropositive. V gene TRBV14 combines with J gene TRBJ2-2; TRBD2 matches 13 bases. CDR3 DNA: TGTGCCAGCAGCTCCGGGACTAGCGGGGCCCAACGGACCGGGGAGCTGTTTTTT. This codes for CASSSGTSGAQRTGELFF.